This entry concerns a single T cell receptor beta chain. The source of the sample is a study of monozygotic twins with inflammatory bowel disease. TCRdb re-called the 5' RACE reads and gives one entry per CDR3 protein, without DNA. The sample has about 150,000 distinct CDR3 sequences. Germline V gene sequence: CDR1 KGHSH, CDR2 LQKENI. The CDR3 length is 17 residues. This clonotype was sampled from a human donor with ulcerative colitis or Crohn's disease, or a healthy co-twin of an affected twin (not recorded which). V usage is TRBV18 and J usage is TRBJ1-2. Sequences were obtained from blood. The CDR3 sequence is CASSPPGGYATNGGYTF.